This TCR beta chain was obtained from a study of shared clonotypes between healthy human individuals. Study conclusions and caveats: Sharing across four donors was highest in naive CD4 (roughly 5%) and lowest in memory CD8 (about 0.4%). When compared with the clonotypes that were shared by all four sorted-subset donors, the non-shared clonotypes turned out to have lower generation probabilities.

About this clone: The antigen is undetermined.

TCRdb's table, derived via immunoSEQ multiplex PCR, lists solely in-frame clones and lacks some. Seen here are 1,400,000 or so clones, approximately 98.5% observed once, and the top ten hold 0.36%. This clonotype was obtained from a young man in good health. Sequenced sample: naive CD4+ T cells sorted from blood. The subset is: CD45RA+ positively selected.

In DNA, the CDR3 is TGTGCCAGCAGGCTTACTAGGCCCGGGGAGCTGTTTTTT. Its translation is CASRLTRPGELFF. The gene calls are TRBV6-1 and TRBJ2-2; maybe TRBD2 (5 bases). CDR1 is MNHNS, CDR2 SASEGT, per germline. The CDR3 contains 13 residues. The V gene lost 6 bases and the J gene lost 6 bases, with 11 bases spanning the gap.